This T cell receptor (beta chain) was documented in a study of cytomegalovirus exposure and HLA in healthy donors. Study as a whole: Among roughly 180 million T cells, an earlier analysis found roughly 120 million unique TCR beta sequences. Points from the study as a whole: Earlier analysis found most TCR beta V segments productive about 90% or about 30% of the time. The authors later found most CMV-associated TCR beta chains appeared HLA-restricted. 164 TCR beta chains were listed as cytomegalovirus-associated.

To note about this clone: Its specificity is unknown.

CDR1 and CDR2 from the germline V gene are LNHDA and SQIVND (reference sequence). V lost 7 bases and J lost 8; bases outside the gene matches: 6. CDR3 length equals 14 residues. 60 Vbeta and 13 Jbeta primers were used in PCR. Some clones are missing from TCRdb's copy, which holds only in-frame ones; the method was immunoSEQ multiplex PCR. This sample has about 190,000 clones, with roughly 80% found just once. The rearrangement links TRBV19 to TRBJ1-6, with 9 positions matching TRBD1. Sample: PBMCs. This receptor was obtained from a boy younger than 18 in good health and CMV-seronegative. The CDR3 region is CASMDRGKYSPLHF. The CDR3 bases are TGTGCCAGTATGGACAGGGGCAAATATTCACCCCTCCACTTT.